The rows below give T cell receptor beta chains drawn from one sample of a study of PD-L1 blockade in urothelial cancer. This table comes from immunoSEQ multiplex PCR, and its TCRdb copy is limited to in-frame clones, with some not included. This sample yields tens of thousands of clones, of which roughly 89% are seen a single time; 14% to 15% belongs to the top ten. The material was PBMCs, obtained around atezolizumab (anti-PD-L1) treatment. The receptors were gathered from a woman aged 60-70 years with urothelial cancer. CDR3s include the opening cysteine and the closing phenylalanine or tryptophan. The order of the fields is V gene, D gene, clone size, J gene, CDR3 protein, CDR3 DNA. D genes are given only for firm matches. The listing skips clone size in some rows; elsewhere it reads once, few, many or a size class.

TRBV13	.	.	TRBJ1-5	CASSPGGSNQPQHF	TGTGCCAGCAGCCCCGGGGGGAGCAATCAGCCCCAGCATTTT
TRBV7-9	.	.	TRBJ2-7	CASSLYGGGVYEQYF	TGTGCCAGCAGCCTTTACGGGGGTGGAGTCTACGAGCAGTACTTC
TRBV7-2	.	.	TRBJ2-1	CASSPARGAEQFF	TGTGCCAGCAGCCCGGCCAGGGGAGCTGAGCAGTTCTTC
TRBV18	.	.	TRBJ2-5	CASSPLRESHQETQYF	TGTGCCAGCTCACCACTTCGGGAAAGCCATCAGGAGACCCAGTACTTC
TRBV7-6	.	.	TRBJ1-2	CASSLEVADSNPAYGYTF	TGTGCCAGCAGCTTAGAGGTTGCGGACTCTAATCCGGCTTATGGCTACACCTTC
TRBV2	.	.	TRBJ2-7	CASSVIGAVQYF	TGTGCCAGCAGTGTGATTGGTGCGGTGCAGTACTTC
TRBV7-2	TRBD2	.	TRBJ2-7	CASSLDQGGVYEQYF	TGTGCCAGCAGCTTAGATCAGGGAGGGGTCTACGAGCAGTACTTC
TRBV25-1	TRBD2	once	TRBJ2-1	CASSGQTSGSDNEQFF	TGTGCCAGCAGTGGTCAGACTAGCGGGAGTGACAATGAGCAGTTCTTC
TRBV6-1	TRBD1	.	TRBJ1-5	CASNNGQGTNQPQHF	TGTGCCAGCAATAACGGACAGGGGACAAATCAGCCCCAGCATTTT
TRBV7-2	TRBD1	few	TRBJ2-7	CASSPVQGASYEQYF	TGTGCCAGCAGTCCCGTACAGGGGGCATCCTACGAGCAGTACTTC
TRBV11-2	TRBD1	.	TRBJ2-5	CASSPGQGKETQYF	TGTGCCAGCAGCCCAGGACAGGGAAAAGAGACCCAGTACTTC
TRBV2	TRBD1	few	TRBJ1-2	CASSRDRGPPDGYTF	TGTGCCAGCAGCCGGGACAGGGGACCGCCCGATGGCTACACCTTC
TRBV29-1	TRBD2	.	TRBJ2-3	CSVEGLAGSTDTQYF	TGCAGCGTCGAGGGACTAGCGGGAAGCACAGATACGCAGTATTTT
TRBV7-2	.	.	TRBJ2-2	CASSFRGWGGGELFF	TGTGCCAGCAGCTTCAGGGGATGGGGTGGCGGGGAGCTGTTTTTT
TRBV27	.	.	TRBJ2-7	CASSITGTRGREQYF	TGTGCCAGCAGTATCACAGGGACAAGGGGCCGCGAGCAGTACTTC
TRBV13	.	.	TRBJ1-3	CASSLAGGTASLDTIYF	TGTGCCAGCAGCTTAGCCGGCGGGACCGCGTCATTAGACACCATATATTTT
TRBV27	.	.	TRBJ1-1	CASSLRFSPRSGPEAFF	TGTGCCAGCAGTCTAAGATTCAGTCCGCGGAGCGGGCCTGAAGCTTTCTTT
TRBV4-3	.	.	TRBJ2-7	CASSHLDRQGYEQYF	TGCGCCAGCAGCCACCTTGATAGGCAGGGATACGAGCAGTACTTC
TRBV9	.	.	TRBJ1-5	CASGHGGAVNQPQHF	TGTGCCAGCGGGCACGGCGGGGCAGTAAATCAGCCCCAGCATTTT
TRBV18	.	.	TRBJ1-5	CASSSGHLWPQHF	TGTGCCAGCTCATCAGGGCATTTATGGCCCCAGCATTTT